These T cell receptor beta chains were read from a single sample in a study of shared T cell receptors in the human thymus. Here immunoSEQ multiplex PCR was the method, and the copy in TCRdb shows in-frame clones only, minus some. The sample records a few hundred thousand clones, roughly 94% being singletons. The sequenced material came from thymocytes. These TCRs come from a human donor. CDR3s include the opening cysteine and the closing phenylalanine or tryptophan. A D gene is named only where the DNA matches it firmly. Clone sizes are given selectively: once, few, many, or a class where the clone is expanded.

15 TRBJ2-3 TRBV14 . . TGTGCCAGCAGCGCGAGGCTAACGAGCACAGATACGCAGTATTTT CASSARLTSTDTQYF
18 TRBJ2-1 TRBV14 TRBD2 . TGTGCCAGCAGCCAAGATAACGCTAGCGGGAGTTCCTACAATGAGCAGTTCTTC CASSQDNASGSSYNEQFF
14 TRBJ2-3 TRBV29-1 TRBD1 . TGCAGCGTTGTGACAGGGTATCCCACAGATACGCAGTATTTT CSVVTGYPTDTQYF
13 TRBJ2-5 TRBV6-1 . . TGTGCCAGTAGGGCAGGGGTCCAAGAGACCCAGTACTTC CASRAGVQETQYF
16 TRBJ1-2 TRBV4-1 TRBD1 . TGCGCCAGCAGCCAAGATTCCCCAGGGGGGGCGAGAGGCTACACCTTC CASSQDSPGGARGYTF
16 TRBJ1-2 TRBV5-6 . . TGTGCCAGCAGCCAAAACCGGGACGCACCTAACTATGGCTACACCTTC CASSQNRDAPNYGYTF
15 TRBJ1-1 TRBV6-5 TRBD1 . TGTGCCAGCACCGAGGGACAGACAATGAACACTGAAGCTTTCTTT CASTEGQTMNTEAFF
21 TRBJ1-5 TRBV15 TRBD1 . TGTGCCACCAGCAGCTTACCTCCGGGACAGGGGTTTCCCTTTAGCAATCAGCCCCAGCATTTT CATSSLPPGQGFPFSNQPQHF
15 TRBJ2-2 TRBV7-8 . . TGTGCCAGCAGCCTGCGGGCACTACTTGACGGGGAGCTGTTTTTT CASSLRALLDGELFF
15 TRBJ1-1 TRBV18 . . TGTGCCAGCTCACCACACAGGGTCGCGAACACTGAAGCTTTCTTT CASSPHRVANTEAFF
16 TRBJ1-3 TRBV6-5 TRBD1 . TGTGCCAGCAGTTATTCCACAGGGGGCGACGGAAACACCATATATTTT CASSYSTGGDGNTIYF
17 TRBJ1-2 TRBV2 TRBD1 . TGTGCCAGCAGTGAAGTAGATATTGGGGGACAGACGGGAGGCTACACCTTC CASSEVDIGGQTGGYTF
12 TRBJ2-1 TRBV29-1 TRBD1 . TGCAGCGTGCTTAGGGGGCACAATGAGCAGTTCTTC CSVLRGHNEQFF
16 TRBJ2-7 TRBV11-2 . once TGTGCCAGCAGCTCTCCCCCTAGCGCCAAGTCCTACGAGCAGTACTTC CASSSPPSAKSYEQYF
13 TRBJ1-5 TRBV5-5 . . TGTGCCAGCAGCTCGTATAGCAATCAGCCCCAGCATTTT CASSSYSNQPQHF
15 TRBJ2-7 TRBV10-3 . . TGTGCCATCAGCGAGATTCAGGGGGACTTTTACGAGCAGTACTTC CAISEIQGDFYEQYF
15 TRBJ2-1 TRBV11-3 TRBD2 . TGTGCCAGCAGCTTGGGGACTAGCGGGAAAAATGAGCAGTTCTTC CASSLGTSGKNEQFF
16 TRBJ2-3 TRBV13 . . TGTGCCAGCAGCTTAGTCCTACGGGGAAGCACAGATACGCAGTATTTT CASSLVLRGSTDTQYF
11 TRBJ2-7 TRBV20-1 . . TGCAGTGCTAAGCCACGGAGCGAGCAGTACTTC CSAKPRSEQYF
13 TRBJ2-7 TRBV5-5 . . TGTGCCAGCAGACCCCTAGGATCAGCAGAGCAGTACTTC CASRPLGSAEQYF
18 TRBJ2-6 TRBV27 . . TGTGCCAGCACCAAACTGGACAGTGCGTGGCTTGGGGCCAACGTCCTGACTTTC CASTKLDSAWLGANVLTF
13 TRBJ1-5 TRBV7-2 . . TGTGCCAGCAGCCCACGGGGAGGTCAGCCCCAGCATTTT CASSPRGGQPQHF
16 TRBJ2-7 TRBV7-9 TRBD2 once TGTGCCACGAACTGCTTCCAGCGGGACTCCTCCTACGAGCAGTACTTC CATNCFQRDSSYEQYF
14 TRBJ1-2 TRBV6-5 TRBD1 once TGTGCCAGCAGTTTGCGGACAGGATGCTATGGCTACACCTTC CASSLRTGCYGYTF
15 TRBJ2-7 TRBV11-3 . . TGTGCCAGCAGCTTAGAGGTGTCACAGAAATACGAGCAGTACTTC CASSLEVSQKYEQYF
16 TRBJ1-5 TRBV6-1 . . TGTGCCAGCAGTGAGGACCGAAACATGGGTTATCAGCCCCAGCATTTT CASSEDRNMGYQPQHF
14 TRBJ2-3 TRBV27 TRBD2 . TGTGCCAGCAGTTTGGTTAGCGGGAGGGATACGCAGTATTTT CASSLVSGRDTQYF
16 TRBJ1-2 TRBV4-1 . . TGCGCCAGCAGCCAAGATTCAACCTCGCTGGGCTATGGCTACACCTTC CASSQDSTSLGYGYTF
13 TRBJ1-2 TRBV28 TRBD1 once TGTGCCAGCCGGGACAGGGGAGGCTATGGCTACACCTTC CASRDRGGYGYTF
20 TRBJ2-2 TRBV19 TRBD2 . TGTGCCAGTAGTAGACGTGGGACTAGCGGGAGATTCGGACACACCGGGGAGCTGTTTTTT CASSRRGTSGRFGHTGELFF
19 TRBJ2-5 TRBV28 TRBD1 . TGTGCCAGCAGTTTTATCGGGGTCGTGGACAGGGAAATCCAAGAGACCCAGTACTTC CASSFIGVVDREIQETQYF
11 TRBJ1-1 TRBV11-3 . . TGTGCCAGCAATTCCGGGGGTGGAGCTTTCTTT CASNSGGGAFF
13 TRBJ1-2 TRBV5-4 . . TGTGCCAGCAGCTTGGGGGACCTGGGAGGCTACACCTTC CASSLGDLGGYTF
17 TRBJ2-1 TRBV5-1 TRBD1 . TGCGCCAGCAGCTTGGCCGTTGGGACAGGGAACTACAATGAGCAGTTCTTC CASSLAVGTGNYNEQFF
17 TRBJ2-1 TRBV30 TRBD2 . TGTGCCTGGAGTGTTACTAGCGGGAGGGTTACCTACAATGAGCAGTTCTTC CAWSVTSGRVTYNEQFF
20 TRBJ2-2 TRBV28 TRBD2 . TGTGCCAGCACCCATAACAAGACTAGCGGGAGGGTTTGTATCACCGGGGAGCTGTTTTTT CASTHNKTSGRVCITGELFF
13 TRBJ1-1 TRBV7-9 . . TGTGCCAGCAGCGCTGAGAGGGACACTGAAGCTTTCTTT CASSAERDTEAFF
18 TRBJ2-3 TRBV4-1 TRBD2 . TGCGCCAGCAGCCAAGAAGCCTCGACTAGCGGGAGGACAGATACGCAGTATTTT CASSQEASTSGRTDTQYF
15 TRBJ1-1 TRBV13 . . TGTGCCACCCCCCAGAGGAGACAACAGAACACTGAAGCTTTCTTT CATPQRRQQNTEAFF
16 TRBJ2-2 TRBV5-5 . . TGTGCCAGCAGCCTTGGAGGGACAGTCAACACCGGGGAGCTGTTTTTT CASSLGGTVNTGELFF
18 TRBJ2-6 TRBV4-1 . . TGCGCCAGCAGCCAAGGTCCGCGGGACAGCTCTGGGGCCAACGTCCTGACTTTC CASSQGPRDSSGANVLTF
17 TRBJ2-5 TRBV6-4 TRBD2 . TGTGCCAGCAGTGACTTTCCGGCGGGAGGGTGTCGAGAGACCCAGTACTTC CASSDFPAGGCRETQYF
15 TRBJ2-7 TRBV15 . . TGTGCCACCAGCAGAGGGCAGGGGTTCCCCTACGAGCAGTACTTC CATSRGQGFPYEQYF
15 TRBJ2-7 TRBV6-4 TRBD2 . TGTGCCAGCAGACAGGGACTAGCGGGGCCCTACGAGCAGTACTTC CASRQGLAGPYEQYF
15 TRBJ2-1 TRBV10-2 . once TGCGCCAGCAGTCGTTCCGCTAGGACGGTCAATGAGCAGTTCTTC CASSRSARTVNEQFF
18 TRBJ2-3 TRBV19 . . TGTGCCAGTAGCCAACCACAATCAGGGCCTAGGACCACAGATACGCAGTATTTT CASSQPQSGPRTTDTQYF
14 TRBJ2-1 TRBV7-9 TRBD2 . TGTGCCAGCAGCTGGGGACTAGCGGGAGGGGTTCAGTTCTTC CASSWGLAGGVQFF
16 TRBJ1-1 TRBV27 TRBD1 . TGTGCCAGCAGGGGCCTTGAGGCAGGGGGTTGGGCTGAAGCTTTCTTT CASRGLEAGGWAEAFF
17 TRBJ2-6 TRBV27 . . TGTGCCAGCACCCTGGGGCAGGACTTCTCTGGGGCCAACGTCCTGACTTTC CASTLGQDFSGANVLTF
13 TRBJ2-1 TRBV6-1 TRBD2 . TGTGCCAGCAGGGGACTAGCGGGCAATGAGCAGTTCTTC CASRGLAGNEQFF
14 TRBJ2-7 TRBV7-9 . . TGTGCCAGCAGCTTAGATACAGATTCCTACGAGCAGTACTTC CASSLDTDSYEQYF
16 TRBJ1-2 TRBV28 TRBD1 . TGTGCCAGCAGTCCAAGAACCGTGGACAGGGGCCTGGGCTACACCTTC CASSPRTVDRGLGYTF
15 TRBJ2-1 TRBV7-9 TRBD1 once TGTGCCAGCAGCTCCGCCGGGACAGGGAGAGATGAGCAGTTCTTC CASSSAGTGRDEQFF